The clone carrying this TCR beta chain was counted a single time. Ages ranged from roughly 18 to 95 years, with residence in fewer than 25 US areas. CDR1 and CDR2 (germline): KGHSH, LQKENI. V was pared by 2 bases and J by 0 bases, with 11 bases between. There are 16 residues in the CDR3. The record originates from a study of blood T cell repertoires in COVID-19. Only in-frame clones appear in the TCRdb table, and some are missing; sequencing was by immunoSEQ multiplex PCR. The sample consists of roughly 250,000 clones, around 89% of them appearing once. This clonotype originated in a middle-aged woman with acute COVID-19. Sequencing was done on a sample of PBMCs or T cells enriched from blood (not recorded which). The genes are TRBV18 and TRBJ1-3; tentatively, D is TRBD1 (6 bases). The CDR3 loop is CASSPSGGRSGNTIYF. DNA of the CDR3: TGTGCCAGCTCACCATCTGGGGGCCGCTCTGGAAACACCATATATTTT.